The 32 T cell receptor beta chains presented below share a single source sample, sequenced in a study of blood T cell repertoires in COVID-19. Data came from immunoSEQ multiplex PCR; TCRdb stores just in-frame clones and leaves some out. The table shows fewer than 350,000 clones, with approximately 91% occurring only once. The sample comprised PBMCs or T cells enriched from blood (not recorded which). The receptors shown here come from a woman aged 40 to 50 with acute COVID-19.

This sequence joins TRBV7-2 and TRBJ2-6; 10 bases map to TRBD2. J was trimmed by 0 bases and V by 3 bases; bases with no gene match: 5. The CDR3 runs to 18 residues. Germline V lookup: CDR1 SGHTA, CDR2 FQGNSA. The CDR3 reads CTSSLLAGDISGANVLTF. The DNA of the CDR3 is TGTACCAGCAGCTTGCTAGCGGGAGACATCTCTGGGGCCAACGTCCTGACTTTC.

The V gene is TRBV19, the J gene TRBJ1-5; D gene unclear. From germline, CDR1 is LNHDA and CDR2 SQIVND (reference sequence). V lost 2 bases, J lost 2 bases, and 13 bases lay in between. The CDR3 is 16 amino acids. The CDR3 here is CASSIYGHLGNQPQHF. CDR3 DNA sequence: TGTGCCAGTAGTATATACGGTCATTTGGGCAATCAGCCCCAGCATTTT.

V usage is TRBV28 and J usage is TRBJ1-1; D call uncertain. Trimming removed 6 bases from V and 0 bases from J, with 5 bases in between. The CDR3 consists of 12 residues. Germline lookup yields CDR1 MDHEN and CDR2 SYDVKM. The CDR3 DNA sequence: TGTGCCAGCAGGGAGTTGAACACTGAAGCTTTCTTT. Its translation is CASRELNTEAFF.

This clone is a singleton in its sample. The chain carries TRBV11-3 and TRBJ1-6, with a possible D match to TRBD1 (6 bases). There are 13 residues in the CDR3. Germline lookup yields CDR1 SGHNT and CDR2 YENEEA. Trimming removed 4 bases at V and 11 bases at J, with 12 bases between. CDR3 region: CASSSTTGTPLHF. Here the CDR3 DNA reads TGTGCCAGCAGCTCGACAACAGGGACACCCCTCCACTTT.

This chain links TRBV6-5 with TRBJ1-2; 9 nucleotides align to TRBD1. The CDR3 contains 11 residues. From germline, CDR1 is MNHEY and CDR2 SVGAGI. In nucleotides, the CDR3 is TGTGCGACCTACAGGGGGCACGGCTACACCTTC. It codes for CATYRGHGYTF.

A note on this clone: This CDR3 is also generated by other DNA sequences in the sample. In DNA form, the CDR3 reads TGTGCCAGCAGCCAGGGAGGGACAGGCGATGAAAAACTGTTTTTT. The encoded protein is CASSQGGTGDEKLFF. The J gene is TRBJ1-4, the V gene TRBV4-2, with 8 bases aligning to TRBD1. The CDR3 spans 15 residues. Germline CDR1 LGHNA, CDR2 YNFKEQ. The junction had 6 bases not matched to a gene; V was cut back by 3 bases and J by 6 bases.

V gene TRBV28 combines with J gene TRBJ1-1; unclear D gene. Germline CDR1 is MDHEN and CDR2 is SYDVKM. V was clipped by 5 bases and J by 1 base, with 8 bases between them. The CDR3 has 13 amino acids. The CDR3 DNA follows: TGTGCCAGCAGTGAAAACAGGAACACTGAAGCTTTCTTT. Its translation: CASSENRNTEAFF. Full variable domain (outside the CDR3, taken from reference TRBV28 and TRBJ1-1): DVKVTQSSRYLVKRTGEKVFLECVQDMDHENMFWYRQDPGLGLRLIYFSYDVKMKEKGDIPEGYSVSREKKERFSLILESASTNQTSMYLCASSENRNTEAFFGQGTRLTVV.

The V gene is TRBV21-1, the J gene TRBJ1-1. TRBV21-1 is a pseudogene locus. The CDR3 spans 13 residues. CDR3 loop: CASSKTRYTEAFF. The CDR3 DNA reads as TGTGCCAGCAGCAAAACTAGGTACACTGAAGCTTTCTTT.

The J gene is TRBJ1-3, the V gene TRBV18; possible D gene TRBD1, 5 bases. Trimming removed 3 bases from V and 3 bases from J, with 9 bases in between. Germline lookup yields CDR1 KGHSH and CDR2 LQKENI. This CDR3 comprises 14 residues. CDR3: CASSPGRSGNTIYF. The CDR3 DNA reads TGTGCCAGCTCACCGGGGCGGAGTGGAAACACCATATATTTT.

The chain has TRBV28 and TRBJ2-7, with TRBD2 identical over 13 bases. Germline V lookup: CDR1 MDHEN, CDR2 SYDVKM. V was clipped by 4 bases and J by 4 bases; unmatched bases: 7. CDR3 length equals 16 residues. The chain's CDR3 is CASSSTSGGVLYEQYF. The CDR3, as DNA: TGTGCCAGCAGTTCCACTAGCGGGGGGGTTTTATACGAGCAGTACTTC.

Here the CDR3 DNA reads TGTGCCAGCAGCCCCGACAGGGGCAAGGGCTACACCTTC. Translation gives CASSPDRGKGYTF. This chain uses TRBV6-2 or TRBV6-3 with TRBJ1-2; TRBD1 matches 8 bases. From germline, CDR1 is MNHEY and CDR2 SVGEGT. This CDR3 is 13 amino acids long. Germline trimming cut 6 bases from V and 8 bases from J; bases unmatched to any gene: 8.

The chain combines TRBV29-1 with TRBJ1-2, with 8 bases aligning to TRBD1. The ends lost 5 bases at V and 4 bases at J; junction bases unmatched: 6. The length of the CDR3 is 13 residues. CDR1 and CDR2 from the germline V gene are SQVTM and ANQGSEA. Here the CDR3 reads CSVRQGPGYGYTF. Written as DNA, the CDR3 is TGCAGCGTTAGACAGGGGCCCGGCTATGGCTACACCTTC. The variable domain in full, with the rest retrieved from reference TRBV29-1 and TRBJ1-2, is SAVISQKPSRDICQRGTSLTIQCQVDSQVTMMFWYRQQPGQSLTLIATANQGSEATYESGFVIDKFPISRPNLTFSTLTVSNMSPEDSSIYLCSVRQGPGYGYTFGSGTRLTVV.

The chain is built from TRBV7-9 and TRBJ2-5; 8 nucleotides agree with TRBD1. Germline V gene sequence: CDR1 SEHNR, CDR2 FQNEAQ (reference sequence). V lost 1 base, J lost 1 base, and 5 bases stayed unmatched. The CDR3 length is 16 residues. This CDR3 is CASSLVTGGSQETQYF. CDR3 nucleotides: TGTGCCAGCAGCTTAGTTACAGGGGGATCCCAAGAGACCCAGTACTTC.

The chain links TRBV2 to TRBJ1-1, with 9 positions matching TRBD1. This CDR3 is 16 amino acids long. Losses at the gene ends were 4 bases for V and 3 bases for J; bases not matched to a gene: 9. Germline V gene sequence: CDR1 SNHLY, CDR2 FYNNEI. The CDR3 coding sequence is TGTGCCAGCAGTGCACAGGGGGCGGGGGCTTACACTGAAGCTTTCTTT. This encodes CASSAQGAGAYTEAFF.

The V call is TRBV5-6, the J call TRBJ1-6, with D perhaps matching TRBD1 (6 bases). The length of the CDR3 is 14 residues. V lost 4 bases and J lost 5, with 10 bases in between. Germline-derived CDR1 and CDR2 are SGHDT and YYEEEE. Here the CDR3 reads CASSRDIDNSPLHF. As DNA, the CDR3 is TGTGCCAGCAGCAGGGACATCGATAATTCACCCCTCCACTTT.

The chain combines TRBV9 with TRBJ2-1; D is perhaps TRBD2 (6 bases). The CDR3 is 15 amino acids. From germline, CDR1 is SGDLS and CDR2 YYNGEE. V lost 2 bases to trimming and J lost 4 bases, with 13 bases between them. DNA for the CDR3: TGTGCCAGCAGCGTGGGGGGACCACAGTACAATGAGCAGTTCTTC. Its protein product is CASSVGGPQYNEQFF.

This clone was seen once. The chain carries TRBV7-8 and TRBJ1-3; D call uncertain. The germline V gene encodes CDR1 SGHVS and CDR2 FQNEAQ. The CDR3 has 16 amino acids. V was shortened by 4 bases and J by 0 bases, with 13 bases between the two germline ends. CDR3 sequence (DNA): TGTGCCAGCAGCTCGACACACACCATCTCTGGAAACACCATATATTTT. This sequence encodes CASSSTHTISGNTIYF.

The chain couples TRBV5-5 to TRBJ2-1, with a possible D match to TRBD2 (6 bases). Germline-derived CDR1 and CDR2 are SGHKS and YYEKEE (reference sequence). Trimming stripped 7 bases from V and 7 bases from J, with 15 bases between. This CDR3 has 13 amino acids. The CDR3 protein is CASLSRLGNEQFF. CDR3 in DNA: TGTGCCAGCCTTTCTCGACTAGGGAATGAGCAGTTCTTC.

This chain joins TRBV5-5 and TRBJ1-1, with TRBD1 as a possible D gene (6 bases). CDR1 SGHKS and CDR2 YYEKEE come from the germline V gene (reference sequence). Trimming removed 2 bases at V and 0 bases at J, with 8 bases between. CDR3 size: 14 residues. CDR3 sequence reads: CASSFTGLNTEAFF. The CDR3 DNA sequence: TGTGCCAGCAGCTTTACAGGGTTGAACACTGAAGCTTTCTTT.

The genes are TRBV28 and TRBJ1-5; TRBD1 matches at 7 bases. In germline, CDR1 is MDHEN, CDR2 SYDVKM. The CDR3 has 15 amino acids. Losses at the gene ends were 5 bases for V and 2 bases for J; bases not matched to a gene: 6. The CDR3 reads CASSGTDRGNQPQHF. CDR3 sequence (DNA): TGTGCCAGCAGTGGGACAGATAGAGGCAATCAGCCCCAGCATTTT.

The table lists this clone with a few counts. This rearrangement joins TRBV7-3 to TRBJ2-7; 7 bases match TRBD2. The CDR3 is 14 residues long. Germline V gene data show CDR1 as SGHTA and CDR2 as FQGTGA. V lost 5 bases, J lost 0 bases, and 4 bases stayed unmatched. CDR3: CASSPGGSSYEQYF. The CDR3 nucleotides are TGTGCCAGCAGCCCGGGAGGCAGCTCCTACGAGCAGTACTTC.

This chain joins TRBV19 and TRBJ2-3; tentatively, D is TRBD2 (5 bases). With 7 bases removed from V and 5 bases from J, the gap between germline ends came to 13 bases. CDR3 length: 13 amino acids. Germline CDR1 is LNHDA and CDR2 is SQIVND (reference sequence). The CDR3 nucleotides read TGTGCCAGTACCGAGGGAGAAGGAGATACGCAGTATTTT. It encodes CASTEGEGDTQYF.

V is TRBV6-5 and J is TRBJ2-3, with D uncertain. Germline assignment: CDR1 MNHEY and CDR2 SVGAGI. V was cut by 2 bases and J by 0 bases, with 6 bases left in between. This CDR3 comprises 14 residues. The CDR3 reads CASSYSRSTDTQYF. Written as DNA, the CDR3 is TGTGCCAGCAGTTACAGCCGGAGCACAGATACGCAGTATTTT.

The chain uses TRBV3-1 (or the pseudogene TRBV3-2) and TRBJ1-2; D possibly corresponds to TRBD1 (6 bases). The germline V gene encodes CDR1 LGHDT and CDR2 YNNKEL (reference sequence). V was trimmed by 5 bases and J by 8 bases, leaving 9 bases between them. The CDR3 consists of 11 residues. CDR3 sequence: CASSRQDGYTF. CDR3 nucleotide sequence: TGTGCCAGCAGCAGACAGGACGGCTACACCTTC.

This clone was seen just once. This chain uses TRBV11-2 with TRBJ2-3, with D unresolved. The CDR3 consists of 14 residues. With 4 bases removed from V and 1 base from J, the gap between germline ends came to 9 bases. In germline, CDR1 is SGHAT, CDR2 FQNNGV. As DNA, the CDR3 is TGTGCCAGCAGCTACCGCCGGGGCACAGATACGCAGTATTTT. This gives the protein CASSYRRGTDTQYF. Complete variable domain (other parts from reference TRBV11-2 and TRBJ2-3): EAGVAQSPRYKIIEKRQSVAFWCNPISGHATLYWYQQILGQGPKLLIQFQNNGVVDDSQLPKDRFSAERLKGVDSTLKIQPAKLEDSAVYLCASSYRRGTDTQYFGPGTRLTVL.

The V and J genes are TRBV30 and TRBJ1-2; possibly TRBD1 for D (5 bases). The CDR3 is made up of 12 amino acids. Germline CDR1 and CDR2: GTSNPN and SVGIG (reference sequence). V was cut by 0 bases and J by 8 bases, with 10 bases left in between. This CDR3 is CAWSVRAKGYTF. In DNA, the CDR3 is TGTGCCTGGAGTGTCAGGGCGAAAGGCTACACCTTC. The variable domain in full, with the rest retrieved from reference TRBV30 and TRBJ1-2, is SQTIHQWPATLVQPVGSPLSLECTVEGTSNPNLYWYRQAAGRGLQLLFYSVGIGQISSEVPQNLSASRPQDRQFILSSKKLLLSDSGFYLCAWSVRAKGYTFGSGTRLTVV.

This chain joins TRBV24-1 and TRBJ1-4; no clear D gene. Germline V gives CDR1 KGHDR, CDR2 SFDVKD. V lost 8 bases to trimming and J lost 3 bases, with 9 bases between them. The CDR3 length is 13 residues. The CDR3 is CATTGRSNEKLFF. CDR3 nucleotide sequence: TGTGCCACCACAGGTAGATCTAATGAAAAACTGTTTTTT.

This clone was recorded a few times. This chain links TRBV9 with TRBJ1-1, with 8 bases that match TRBD1. Germline CDR1 reads SGDLS; CDR2 reads YYNGEE. The trim removed 3 bases at V and 6 bases at J, leaving 7 bases unmatched. The CDR3 is 14 amino acids. DNA of the CDR3: TGTGCCAGCAGCGCCCGACAGGGGAGCTCTGAAGCTTTCTTT. It specifies CASSARQGSSEAFF. Looking up the rest from reference TRBV9 and TRBJ1-1 gives the full variable domain: DSGVTQTPKHLITATGQRVTLRCSPRSGDLSVYWYQQSLDQGLQFLIQYYNGEERAKGNILERFSAQQFPDLHSELNLSSLELGDSALYFCASSARQGSSEAFFGQGTRLTVV.

The gene calls are TRBV7-9 and TRBJ2-3, with a possible D match to TRBD2 (6 bases). V was shortened by 6 bases and J by 0 bases, with 10 bases between the two germline ends. Germline lookup yields CDR1 SEHNR and CDR2 FQNEAQ (reference sequence). This CDR3 contains 14 residues. The CDR3 DNA follows: TGTGCCAGCAGTAATAGCGGAAGCACAGATACGCAGTATTTT. Amino acids: CASSNSGSTDTQYF.

This chain links TRBV5-5 with TRBJ1-4; 10 nucleotides line up with TRBD1. The CDR3 runs 15 residues. Germline-derived CDR1 and CDR2 are SGHKS and YYEKEE (reference sequence). V shed 5 bases and J 8 bases; nucleotides not matched to a gene: 9. CDR3 in amino acids: CASSRSGTGDEKLFF. For the CDR3, the DNA is TGTGCCAGCAGTCGCTCCGGGACAGGGGACGAAAAACTGTTTTTT.

V is TRBV9 and J is TRBJ1-6; TRBD1 matches at 7 bases. Germline V lookup: CDR1 SGDLS, CDR2 YYNGEE. V trimming: 6 bases; J trimming: 4 bases; junction bases outside the gene matches: 4. The CDR3 has 14 amino acids. The CDR3 protein is CASNRDSYNSPLHF. DNA for the CDR3: TGTGCCAGCAACCGGGACAGTTATAATTCACCCCTCCACTTT.

The rearrangement uses TRBV7-6 and TRBJ2-1; maybe TRBD2 (6 bases). The germline CDR1 and CDR2 sequences are SGHVS and FNYEAQ. The CDR3 is 13 amino acids. V was shortened by 5 bases and J by 5 bases, with 10 bases between the two germline ends. The CDR3 reads CASSRDLDNEQFF. The CDR3 DNA follows: TGTGCCAGCAGCCGGGACTTGGACAATGAGCAGTTCTTC. Together with reference TRBV7-6 and TRBJ2-1, the CDR3 gives the full variable domain: GAGVSQSPRYKVTKRGQDVALRCDPISGHVSLYWYRQALGQGPEFLTYFNYEAQQDKSGLPNDRFSAERPEGSISTLTIQRTEQRDSAMYRCASSRDLDNEQFFGPGTRLTVL.